This T cell receptor beta chain stems from a study of T cell responses to AZD1222 COVID-19 vaccine. Notes on the study in general: Vaccine-associated CD4 TCRs ranged over spike, dominating at 160-218 and 743-854.

Comment on this clone: What it recognizes is unknown.

Germline lookup yields CDR1 MDHEN and CDR2 SYDVKM. The CDR3 runs to 13 residues. Between the trimmed V and J ends, which lost 10 bases and 9 bases, there was a span of 19 bases. The method was immunoSEQ multiplex PCR; TCRdb's version includes in-frame clones alone and lacks a portion of them. Recorded here are around 140,000 clones; the top ten clones represent under 2.5%. This sequence was found in an adult in good health. The V gene is TRBV28, the J gene TRBJ2-1; the D is unclear. Input material: peripheral blood. CDR3 in DNA: TGTGCCACCGATTCCTTACGAAACGGTGAGCAGTTCTTC. Translation: CATDSLRNGEQFF.